The TCR beta chain under discussion was sequenced for a study of cytomegalovirus exposure and HLA in healthy donors (TCRdb year 2017). With respect to the entire study: An earlier analysis of around 600 of the donors reported 250 to 350 Gb of sequence data and more than 90 million unique TCR beta sequences from about 180 million T cells. The study was designed to test whether signatures of past pathogen exposure could be identified by cataloging public T cell receptors. Of the roughly 400 genotyped donors, over 65% fell in the genetic ancestry cluster associated with self-reported Caucasian donors. Among 398 genotyped donors of the cohort, an average of around 240,000 unique TCR beta nucleotide sequences were sequenced per donor, 15% to 20% of them non-productive. The number of donors typed differed by locus, with 629-630 for A, B, C, DRB1 and DQB1, over 500 for DQA1, 600 to 610 for DPA1, and roughly 450 for DPB1. To predict cytomegalovirus infection status, the study combined high-throughput TCR immunosequencing, statistical association of individual TCRs with disease status, and machine learning. Using immunosequencing, the study profiled T cell repertoires from around 680 subjects and related those repertoires to cytomegalovirus serostatus. Along with the 666-subject first cohort, a separate validation cohort of about 110 different subjects was used. In a later genetic analysis, genome-wide SNP genotypes for about 55% of the roughly 700 donors were used, and that subset was treated as a discovery cohort. Every discovery cohort repertoire had been produced on one sequencing platform. A later analysis re-analyzed previously published TCR beta repertoires from 666 donors and added high-resolution HLA genotyping to study TCR occurrence patterns. Both class I and class II loci were covered by HLA typing, at four-digit resolution. In the later analysis, no new phenotypic data were used to find candidate immune exposures; instead, reliance was placed on TCR beta sequences and their occurrence across donors. Donor age, sex, ethnicity and CMV serostatus were collected together with the repertoire data. Because of strong linkage in the cohort, 5 or 6 DR-DQ haplotypes were treated as single units for association and clustering. Around 320 gigabases of sequencing data and some 85 million unique TCR sequences were included in an early release covering roughly 700 HLA-typed donors. An earlier analysis of around 580 of the donors used high-throughput TCR beta sequencing to judge whether each TCR beta V gene segment behaved as functional or pseudogenic. The study at large found these results: Sequencing depth was assumed to be roughly uniform across donors in the presence/absence analyses, though that assumption may not hold. According to a later analysis, parvovirus B19, influenza, CMV and Epstein-Barr virus appeared linked to several top co-occurrence clusters. Three of the identified cytomegalovirus-associated TCR beta chains were confirmed in vitro to be specific for cytomegalovirus antigens. In a later analysis, about 16,000 TCR beta sequences were associated with specific HLA alleles at a false discovery rate of 0.05. When HLA alleles, especially DR and DQ, strongly co-occurred, TCR associations were difficult to assign to individual alleles. Most TCR sequences were observed very rarely across donors, whereas some public TCRs were present in many individuals. A cluster of highly shared sequence variants was judged likely to represent a technical artifact of the sequencing pipeline. A later genetic analysis associated a missense DCLRE1C variant with V-gene and J-gene trimming of TCR beta chains, and an independent cohort replicated the association. The study listed 170 or so TCR beta chains as associated with cytomegalovirus. Correlated functional status among segregating V segments might reflect linkage disequilibrium, but an unknown experimental factor could not be ruled out. An earlier analysis of approximately 590 of the donors showed that most TCR beta V segments appeared in productive rearrangements either about 90% or about 30% of the time, which broadly matched IMGT annotations. Because counts were too low, seventeen rarely observed V segments, including chromosome 9 orphons, were excluded from the earlier analysis of several hundred of the donors. The only immune exposure information available for the cohort was CMV serostatus. A later analysis found that HLA-associated TCR beta chains were more clonally expanded and had lower generation probabilities than equally common non-associated chains. According to a later analysis, most CMV-associated TCR beta chains appeared to be HLA-restricted, and the HLA associations seemed to be driven largely by CMV exposure. HLA typing was unavailable for some donors at each locus, so association tests used only the typed subset. Only TCR beta chains were sequenced in this cohort, and the absence of alpha or paired-chain data limited detectable features. According to a later analysis, TCR association rates differed among HLA loci, with DRB1 alleles showing the most associated TCRs and HLA-C alleles showing the fewest. The 87-base-pair reads could not distinguish some IMGT-functional V segments, including TRBV6-2 and TRBV6-3, so those segments were excluded. In both the original and validation cohorts, the classifier was reported to diagnose cytomegalovirus status with high specificity and sensitivity. A further reported finding was that TCR beta sequences accurately predicted the HLA-A and HLA-B alleles for most subjects in the first cohort. Compared with the 666-donor mean, donors in an Asian-associated ancestry cluster had fewer N-insertions in productive TCRs, according to a later genetic analysis. The authors suggested that the approach could potentially be extended to other disease states and immunological phenotypes.

Unmatched junction bases come to 6, with V trimmed by 1 base and J by 4 bases. The CDR3 numbers 15 residues from cysteine through phenylalanine. Kept here is only the CDR3 DNA, which spans 45 bases and is read in frame from base 1. CDR1 SGHNT and CDR2 YYREEE are derived from the germline V gene (reference sequence). Library preparation employed the immunoSEQ multiplex PCR assay. For the multiplex PCR, a mixture combining 60 forward primers for TCR Vbeta segments and 13 reverse primers for TCR Jbeta segments was used. Amplification of the CDR3 region of rearranged TCR beta genes was performed with a multiplex PCR assay on genomic DNA. The amplified TCR beta libraries were sequenced on the Illumina HiSeq System as 87-base-pair reads. The study's processing was this. In a later analysis, around 80 million unique TCR beta chains were counted across the roughly 670 repertoires, and about 10 million of these chains were shared by at least two donors. Raw reads were error-corrected and collapsed into unique sequences by a nearest-neighbor algorithm in which closely related sequences were merged to remove PCR and sequencing errors. Alignment of CDR3 sequences to IMGT reference sequences was used to assign V, D and J gene segments. For a sequence to be retained, a match of at least six nucleotides was required to both a V gene segment and a J gene segment. Rearrangements were called productive when the CDR3 lacked stop codons and stayed in frame with V and J; all others were non-productive. CDR3 was defined by IMGT convention, running from the second conserved V-encoded cysteine to the conserved J-encoded phenylalanine. Sequences without an unambiguous match to a single V gene segment were excluded from the earlier analysis of approximately 600 of the donors. In an earlier analysis of 587 of the donors, V segments were called functional above 56.7% productive rearrangements and were called segregating when the between-donor standard deviation exceeded 5%. A statistical classification framework was built to diagnose cytomegalovirus status from the catalog of TCR beta chain sequences. V and J gene assignment, in a later analysis, came from comparing TCR nucleotide sequences with IMGT/GENE-DB human TR gene sequences. The TCRdist pipeline was used in a later analysis to assign CDR3 sequences and most-parsimonious VDJ recombination scenarios. In a later analysis, each TCR beta chain was defined by its CDR3 amino acid sequence together with its V-gene family, and reads without a unique V-gene family were excluded. In a later analysis, fewer than 650 highly shared, low-generation-probability nucleotide sequences were removed to address suspected cross-contamination and a sequencing artifact. A later analysis calculated a clonal expansion index for each public chain from normalized within-repertoire ranks of inferred template counts. In a later analysis, generation probabilities were computed with a VDJ recombination model fitted to out-of-frame rearrangements, and the resulting probabilities were checked against IGoR. A later analysis scored TCR-TCR, TCR-HLA and TCR-CMV co-occurrence with hypergeometric tests, applying a repertoire-size bias correction to TCR pairs. False discovery rates were estimated in a later analysis by permuting HLA or CMV assignments 20 times. A later analysis grouped co-occurring TCRs with DBSCAN, adding TCRdist sequence similarity when clustering within HLA-allele-positive subsets. Co-occurrence clustering excluded repertoires with fewer than 30,000 or more than 120,000 public chains, plus five with anomalous nucleotide sharing. Sourced from immuneACCESS, this table was stored by TCRdb with only in-frame sequences that have V and J called. A share of the clones is absent; for the studies checked, an unresolved V gene accounts for under half, and the remainder has no known explanation. V and J calls and clone size are those listed in that table; D and trimming were worked out from the DNA. The sample table records about 210,000 clones; roughly 85% of these occur just once. Of the sample, 0.2% to 0.25% falls within the top ten clones.

Turning to this clone: No cognate antigen has been identified for it. Per-base qualities were not stored, and no clone one base away is much larger.

The cohort comprised some 730 healthy bone marrow donors. All cohort members were sampled while nominally healthy, although unrecorded immune exposures were likely present. The donor was CMV seronegative and belonged to the group of 380 or so seronegative cohort members. A peripheral blood sample was collected from each donor, and TCR beta sequencing was performed on peripheral blood mononuclear cells. The Qiagen DNeasy Blood Extraction Kit was used to extract genomic DNA from the blood cell samples. Recombination connected TRBV5-4 to TRBJ2-7, with 9 bases aligning to TRBD1. The receptor's source is a girl aged 2 to 9 in good health and CMV-seronegative. The sequenced material came from PBMCs. The DNA sequence is TGTGCCAGCAGCTTGCCGGGGACAGGGAGTTACGAGCAGTACTTC. It translates to CASSLPGTGSYEQYF.